Below are 8 T cell receptor beta chains sequenced from a single sample in a study of cytomegalovirus exposure and HLA in healthy donors. In the PCR, 60 Vbeta and 13 Jbeta primers were used. Measured with immunoSEQ multiplex PCR; TCRdb has only the in-frame clones, and not every one. Of 200,000 or so clones in the sample, 75% to 80% were seen once. Sequenced material: PBMCs. Receptors were obtained from a man younger than 30 in good health and CMV-seronegative.

The genes are TRBV27 and TRBJ1-2, with a possible D match to TRBD1 (5 bases). V was cut by 4 bases and J by 0 bases, with 24 bases left in between. The germline gives CDR1 MNHEY, CDR2 SMNVEV (reference sequence). The CDR3 loop spans 19 amino acids. The CDR3 loop reads CASSSTGTALGYTNYGYTF. The DNA for the CDR3 is TGTGCCAGCAGTTCCACAGGAACGGCGTTAGGGTATACTAACTATGGCTACACCTTC.

This sequence joins TRBV4-2 and TRBJ2-7; D call uncertain. CDR3 size: 18 residues. CDR1 and CDR2 from the germline V gene are LGHNA and YNFKEQ. The V gene lost 0 bases and the J gene lost 2 bases, with 20 bases spanning the gap. Here the CDR3 reads CASSQDLGWADSPYEQYF. CDR3 nucleotide sequence: TGTGCCAGCAGCCAAGATCTTGGCTGGGCAGATTCTCCCTACGAGCAGTACTTC.

The rearrangement links TRBV29-1 to TRBJ2-1; the match to TRBD2 covers 11 bases. With V trimmed by 1 base and J by 4 bases, 9 bases remained unmatched. CDR1 is SQVTM and CDR2 is ANQGSEA in the germline V gene. There are 17 residues in the CDR3. CDR3 sequence reads: CSVEGSSGGQEYNEQFF. DNA of the CDR3: TGCAGCGTTGAAGGATCTAGCGGGGGGCAGGAATACAATGAGCAGTTCTTC.

The chain joins TRBV18 to TRBJ2-7; 10 bases agree with TRBD1. The V segment lost 1 base and the J segment 5 bases; nucleotides outside the gene matches: 8. The CDR3 is made up of 16 amino acids. Germline assignment: CDR1 KGHSH and CDR2 LQKENI. The CDR3 sequence: CASSPRGTGVVHEQYF. The CDR3 coding sequence is TGTGCCAGCTCACCACGGGGGACAGGGGTCGTCCACGAGCAGTACTTC.

The chain combines TRBV30 with TRBJ2-7, with 9 bases that match TRBD1. The CDR3 runs to 14 residues. Trimming removed 0 bases from V and 5 bases from J; junction bases left unmatched: 5. CDR1 and CDR2 from the germline V gene are GTSNPN and SVGIG (reference sequence). The CDR3 sequence is CAWSVQGALNEQYF. DNA for the CDR3: TGTGCCTGGAGTGTACAGGGGGCGTTGAACGAGCAGTACTTC. Drawing the rest from reference TRBV30 and TRBJ2-7, the complete variable domain is SQTIHQWPATLVQPVGSPLSLECTVEGTSNPNLYWYRQAAGRGLQLLFYSVGIGQISSEVPQNLSASRPQDRQFILSSKKLLLSDSGFYLCAWSVQGALNEQYFGPGTRLTVT.

The chain couples TRBV7-2 to TRBJ2-5; D is possibly TRBD1 (6 bases). The J call is doubtful: the DNA matches TRBJ2-7 better. This CDR3 region has 15 residues. Germline CDR1 and CDR2: SGHTA and FQGNSA. CDR3 loop: CASSLASGAVYEQYF. The CDR3 bases are TGTGCCAGCAGCTTAGCCTCAGGGGCAGTATACGAGCAGTACTTC.

The V and J genes are TRBV30 and TRBJ2-2, with D possibly being TRBD1 (7 bases). Trimming pared 4 bases from V and 7 bases from J, leaving 13 bases between. Germline V gives CDR1 GTSNPN, CDR2 SVGIG (reference sequence). This CDR3 is 13 amino acids long. DNA for the CDR3: TGTGCCTGGACAGGGGGGTGGGGCGGGGAGCTGTTTTTT. Encoded protein: CAWTGGWGGELFF. Combining the CDR3 with reference TRBV30 and TRBJ2-2 gives the whole variable domain SQTIHQWPATLVQPVGSPLSLECTVEGTSNPNLYWYRQAAGRGLQLLFYSVGIGQISSEVPQNLSASRPQDRQFILSSKKLLLSDSGFYLCAWTGGWGGELFFGEGSRLTVL.

V is TRBV7-3 and J is TRBJ1-1; D possibly corresponds to TRBD1 (6 bases). Germline CDR1 is SGHTA and CDR2 is FQGTGA. This CDR3 contains 14 residues. The V end was cut by 1 base, the J end by 4 bases, with 10 bases between. CDR3 sequence reads: CASSLKGGITEAFF. CDR3 DNA sequence: TGTGCCAGCAGCTTAAAGGGGGGGATCACTGAAGCTTTCTTT.